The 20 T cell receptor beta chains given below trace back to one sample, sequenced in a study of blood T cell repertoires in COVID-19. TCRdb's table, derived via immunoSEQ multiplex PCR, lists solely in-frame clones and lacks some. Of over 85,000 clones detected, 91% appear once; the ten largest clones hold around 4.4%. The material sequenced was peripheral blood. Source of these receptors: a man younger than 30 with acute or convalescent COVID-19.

CDR3 nucleotides: TGTGCCAGCAGCCAACGGGGGACAGGGGGCACTGAAGCTTTCTTT. It codes for CASSQRGTGGTEAFF. The chain recombines TRBV27 with TRBJ1-1, with 11 bases matching TRBD1. There are 15 residues in the CDR3. The V gene's germline CDR1 is MNHEY and CDR2 SMNVEV (reference sequence). J gave up 4 bases and V 6 bases, and 7 bases lay outside the gene matches.

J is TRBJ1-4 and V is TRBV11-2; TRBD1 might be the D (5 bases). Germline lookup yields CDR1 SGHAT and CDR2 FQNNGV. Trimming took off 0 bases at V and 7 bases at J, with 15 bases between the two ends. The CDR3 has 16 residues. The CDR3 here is CASSLDREGLGEKLFF. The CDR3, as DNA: TGTGCCAGCAGCTTAGATCGGGAGGGGCTGGGTGAAAAACTGTTTTTT.

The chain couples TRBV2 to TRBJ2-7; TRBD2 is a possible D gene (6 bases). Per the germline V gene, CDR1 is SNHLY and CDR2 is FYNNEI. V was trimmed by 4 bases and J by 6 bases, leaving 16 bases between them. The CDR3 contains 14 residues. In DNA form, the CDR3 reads TGTGCCAGCAGTGGTCCGGGACTTTCCGCCGAGCAGTACTTC. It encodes CASSGPGLSAEQYF.

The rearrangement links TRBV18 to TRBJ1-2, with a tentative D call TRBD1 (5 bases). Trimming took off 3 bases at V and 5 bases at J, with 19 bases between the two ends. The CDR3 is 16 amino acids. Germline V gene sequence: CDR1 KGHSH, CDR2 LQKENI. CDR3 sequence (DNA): TGTGCCAGCTCACCTTACCATACGGGGGTCAAGTATGGCTACACCTTC. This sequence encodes CASSPYHTGVKYGYTF.

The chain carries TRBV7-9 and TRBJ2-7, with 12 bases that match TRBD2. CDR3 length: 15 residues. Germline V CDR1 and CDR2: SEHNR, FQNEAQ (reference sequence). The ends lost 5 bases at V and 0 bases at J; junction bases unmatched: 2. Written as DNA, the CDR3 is TGTGCCAGCAGCGCGACTAGCGGGAGCTCCTACGAGCAGTACTTC. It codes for CASSATSGSSYEQYF.

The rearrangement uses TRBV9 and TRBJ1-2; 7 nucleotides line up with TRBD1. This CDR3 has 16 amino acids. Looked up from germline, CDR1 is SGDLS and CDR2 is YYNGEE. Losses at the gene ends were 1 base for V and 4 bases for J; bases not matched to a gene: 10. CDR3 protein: CASSVSTRTGGYGYTF. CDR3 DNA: TGTGCCAGCAGCGTATCTACCCGGACAGGCGGCTATGGCTACACCTTC. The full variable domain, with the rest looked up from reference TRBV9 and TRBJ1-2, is DSGVTQTPKHLITATGQRVTLRCSPRSGDLSVYWYQQSLDQGLQFLIQYYNGEERAKGNILERFSAQQFPDLHSELNLSSLELGDSALYFCASSVSTRTGGYGYTFGSGTRLTVV.

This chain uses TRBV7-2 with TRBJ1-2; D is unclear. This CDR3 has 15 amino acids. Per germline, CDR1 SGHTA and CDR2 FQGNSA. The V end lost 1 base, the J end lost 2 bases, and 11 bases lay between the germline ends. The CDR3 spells CASSLGGSANYGYTF. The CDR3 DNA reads TGTGCCAGCAGCTTAGGAGGGAGTGCCAACTATGGCTACACCTTC.

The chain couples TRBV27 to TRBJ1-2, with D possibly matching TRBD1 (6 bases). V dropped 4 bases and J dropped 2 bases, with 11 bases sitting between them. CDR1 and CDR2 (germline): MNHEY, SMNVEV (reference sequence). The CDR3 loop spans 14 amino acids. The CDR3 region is CASSSLTGNYGYTF. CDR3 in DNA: TGTGCCAGCAGTTCGCTGACAGGAAACTATGGCTACACCTTC.

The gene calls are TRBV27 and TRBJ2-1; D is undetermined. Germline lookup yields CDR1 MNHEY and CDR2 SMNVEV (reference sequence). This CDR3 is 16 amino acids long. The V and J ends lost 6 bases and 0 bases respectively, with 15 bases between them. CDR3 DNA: TGTGCCAGCAGACGCCCCCCAAAGAGCTCCTACAATGAGCAGTTCTTC. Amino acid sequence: CASRRPPKSSYNEQFF.

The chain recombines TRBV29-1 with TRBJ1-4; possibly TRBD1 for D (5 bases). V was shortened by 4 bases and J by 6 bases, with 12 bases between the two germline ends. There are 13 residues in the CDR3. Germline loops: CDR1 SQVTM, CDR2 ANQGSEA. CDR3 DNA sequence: TGCAGCGTTGGCACGGGGGGGGATGAAAAACTGTTTTTT. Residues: CSVGTGGDEKLFF.

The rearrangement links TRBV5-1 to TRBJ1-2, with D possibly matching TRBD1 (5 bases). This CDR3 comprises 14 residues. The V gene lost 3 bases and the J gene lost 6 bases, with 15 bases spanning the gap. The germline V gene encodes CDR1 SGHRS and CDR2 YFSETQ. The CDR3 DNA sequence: TGCGCCAGCAGCTCAGGAAGACAGCTACATGGCTACACCTTC. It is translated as CASSSGRQLHGYTF.

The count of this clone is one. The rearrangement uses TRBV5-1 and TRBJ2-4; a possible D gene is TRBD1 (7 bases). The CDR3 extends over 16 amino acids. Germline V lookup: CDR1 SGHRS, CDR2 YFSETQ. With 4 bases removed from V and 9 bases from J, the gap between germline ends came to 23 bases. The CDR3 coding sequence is TGCGCCAGCAGCCCAATACAGGGGCTAGTGCGGGGCATTCAGTACTTC. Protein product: CASSPIQGLVRGIQYF.

The CDR3 DNA sequence: TGCAGCGTTCAGAAGACTAACTATGGCTACACCTTC. Translated: CSVQKTNYGYTF. The rearrangement uses TRBV29-1 and TRBJ1-2; D remains ambiguous. V was shortened by 5 bases and J by 0 bases, with 7 bases between the two germline ends. In germline, CDR1 is SQVTM, CDR2 ANQGSEA. The CDR3 extends over 12 amino acids.

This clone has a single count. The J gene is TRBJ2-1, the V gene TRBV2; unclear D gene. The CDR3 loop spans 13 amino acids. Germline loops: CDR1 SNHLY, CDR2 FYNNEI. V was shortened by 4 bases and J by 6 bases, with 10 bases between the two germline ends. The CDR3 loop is CASSAYGGNEQFF. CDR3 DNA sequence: TGTGCCAGCAGTGCCTATGGCGGCAATGAGCAGTTCTTC.

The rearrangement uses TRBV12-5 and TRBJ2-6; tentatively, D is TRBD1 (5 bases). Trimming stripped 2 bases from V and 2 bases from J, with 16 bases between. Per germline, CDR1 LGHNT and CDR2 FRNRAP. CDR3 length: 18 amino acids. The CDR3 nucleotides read TGTGCTAGTGGTTTGCCCTGGGCAGGGAATGCTGGGGCCAACGTCCTGACTTTC. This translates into CASGLPWAGNAGANVLTF.

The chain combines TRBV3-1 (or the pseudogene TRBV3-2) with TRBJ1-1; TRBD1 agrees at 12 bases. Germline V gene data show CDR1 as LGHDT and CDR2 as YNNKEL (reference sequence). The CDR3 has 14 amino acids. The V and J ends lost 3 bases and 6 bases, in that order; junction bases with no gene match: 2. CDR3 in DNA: TGTGCCAGCAGCCAGGGACAGGGGGCGGCTGAAGCTTTCTTT. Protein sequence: CASSQGQGAAEAFF.

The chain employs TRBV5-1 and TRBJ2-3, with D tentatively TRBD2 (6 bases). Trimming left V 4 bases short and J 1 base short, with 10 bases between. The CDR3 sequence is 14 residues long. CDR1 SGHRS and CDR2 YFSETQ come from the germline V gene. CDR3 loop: CASSATGGTDTQYF. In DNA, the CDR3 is TGCGCCAGCAGCGCTACGGGAGGCACAGATACGCAGTATTTT.

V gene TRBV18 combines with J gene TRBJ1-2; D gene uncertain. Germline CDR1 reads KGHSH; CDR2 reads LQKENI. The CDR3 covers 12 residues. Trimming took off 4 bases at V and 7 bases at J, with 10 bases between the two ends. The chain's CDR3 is CASSRVGSGYTF. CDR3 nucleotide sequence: TGTGCCAGCTCACGGGTCGGGAGTGGCTACACCTTC.

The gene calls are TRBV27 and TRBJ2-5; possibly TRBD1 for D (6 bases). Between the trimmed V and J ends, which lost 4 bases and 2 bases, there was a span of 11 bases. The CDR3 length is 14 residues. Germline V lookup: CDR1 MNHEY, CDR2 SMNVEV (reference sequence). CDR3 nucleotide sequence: TGTGCCAGCAGTTACCAGGGGAGTCAAGAGACCCAGTACTTC. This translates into CASSYQGSQETQYF.

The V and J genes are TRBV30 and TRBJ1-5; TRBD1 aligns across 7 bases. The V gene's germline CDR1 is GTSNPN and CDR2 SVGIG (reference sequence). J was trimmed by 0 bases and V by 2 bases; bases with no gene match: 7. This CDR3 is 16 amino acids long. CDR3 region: CAWSRGTENSNQPQHF. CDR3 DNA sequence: TGTGCCTGGAGTCGTGGGACAGAAAATAGCAATCAGCCCCAGCATTTT.